Described below is a single TCR beta chain sequence and its context. What it binds is unknown. As the CDR3 is not closed by the conserved phenylalanine or tryptophan, this likely results from a read error. Trimming pared 1 base from V and 2 bases from J, leaving 9 bases between. This CDR3 has 14 amino acids. Germline V gene lookup returns CDR1 SGHAT and CDR2 FQNNGV. A primer in the constant region served to generate TCR beta cDNA from 500 ng of total RNA. Amplification in three nested multiplex PCR rounds with slightly modified ARM-PCR gave rise to TCR beta libraries. Primers for the first two PCR rounds were TRBV1-TRBV30 forward primers and a C-beta reverse primer (10 cycles per round). Via MiXCR, TCRdb re-called the multiplex PCR reads, giving one row per CDR3 protein. The sample has about 74,000 distinct CDR3 sequences; 60% to 75% are singletons. This sample is part of a study of tumor-infiltrating lymphocytes in primary liver carcinoma.

Notes on the study in general: All five tumor regions shared only about 8-25% of top clones.

Unsorted bulk tissue (about 20-30 mg) underwent RNA and DNA co-extraction. Patients showed chronic HBV infection and an absence of prior treatment. The sequenced material came from liver tumor tissue from sampling region 4. Described subset: tumor region T4, right-lateral pole. This TCR was sampled from a man between 35 and 55 years old with primary liver carcinoma and hepatitis B virus infection. This chain links TRBV11-2 with TRBJ2-7; D call uncertain. The CDR3 is CASSLADAAYEQYY. In DNA form, the CDR3 reads TGTGCCAGCAGCTTAGCTGACGCTGCCTACGAGCAGTACTAT.